This T cell receptor beta chain was obtained from a study of blood T cell repertoires in COVID-19. Study at large: From the United States, Italy and Spain came samples of acute and convalescent COVID-19. In each case, the material was cDNA or gDNA derived from T cells, B-cell-depleted T cells, or PBMCs.

Methods used by the authors: Using reference gene primer amplification, nucleated cell counts were estimated. Using immunoSEQ multiplex PCR, the repertoire was profiled, and TCRdb retains in-frame clones only, with some absent. V and J calls and clone size follow that table, whereas D and trimming were derived from the DNA. Of 120,000 to 150,000 clones listed, roughly 82% were seen once; the top ten hold roughly 15%. Germline values: CDR1 LNHDA, CDR2 SQIVND (reference sequence). CDR3 length equals 12 residues. Trimming cost V 7 bases and J 5 bases, with 11 bases left between them. The sample taken for sequencing was peripheral blood. This receptor was identified in a human donor with acute or convalescent COVID-19. The donor label of this sample is uncertain. The genes are TRBV19 and TRBJ1-1; the D gene is possibly TRBD1 (6 bases). This CDR3 is CASTYRETEAFF. CDR3 in DNA: TGTGCCAGTACCTACAGGGAAACTGAAGCTTTCTTT.